This TCR beta chain stems from a study of CD8 T cells in Susac syndrome. Notes on the study in general: The CD4+ T cell repertoires of Susac syndrome were found to show no clonal expansion.

In blood CD8+ and CD4+ T cells, TCR beta underwent sequencing. Recently defined diagnostic criteria for definite or probable disease were fulfilled by Susac syndrome patients. Of note for this clonotype: Antigen: not known.

Random hexamers primed reverse transcription of roughly 0.5 to 1 ug RNA. The amplification used immunoSEQ multiplex PCR on TCR beta CDR3; it spanned 54 Vbeta and 13 Jbeta. In TCRdb, the immunoSEQ multiplex PCR reads were re-called with MiXCR into one record per CDR3 protein. Here the sample spans about 140,000 distinct CDR3 sequences, approximately 95% being singletons. Germline CDR1 LGHDT, CDR2 YNNKEL (reference sequence). Trimming removed 4 bases at V and 1 base at J, with 10 bases between. The CDR3 has 14 amino acids. This chain uses TRBV3-1 with TRBJ2-5; no clear D gene. The sample was CD4+ T cells from PBMCs. The TCR sequence derives from a human donor with Susac syndrome. CDR3 DNA: TGTGCCAGCAGCCGGCGACGGAGCCAAGAGACCCAGTACTTC. Its protein product is CASSRRRSQETQYF.